This T cell receptor beta chain appears in the sequencing data of a study of T cell repertoires in cytomegalovirus infection. TCRdb itself ran the reads through MiXCR, one entry per CDR3 protein. The data hold 75,000 to 100,000 distinct CDR3 sequences, with around half observed a single time. The CDR3 loop spans 12 amino acids. Per germline, CDR1 MDHEN and CDR2 SYDVKM. Turning to this clonotype: As yet, its antigen is unknown. This clone may be a read error of a much larger clone one base away.

This chain uses TRBV28 with TRBJ2-7; D call uncertain. Sequences were derived from CD8+ T cells from cultured PBMCs, sampled from culture after CMV antigen stimulation. This sequence originates from a human donor in good health (CMV status not recorded). Some clones in this sample may be carry-over from other donors' samples. DNA of the CDR3: TGTGCCGGCAGTTTATTCGACTACGAGCAGTACTTC. This translates into CAGSLFDYEQYF.